The T cell receptor (beta chain) under discussion was sequenced for a study of blood T cell repertoires in COVID-19. Overall study context: Samples representing acute and convalescent COVID-19 were sourced from the United States, Italy and Spain.

Trimming took off 6 bases at V and 6 bases at J, with 12 bases between the two ends. The CDR3 is made up of 13 amino acids. Looked up from germline, CDR1 is MNHEY and CDR2 is SVGAGI. The data were produced by immunoSEQ multiplex PCR, yet TCRdb's version contains in-frame clones alone and is incomplete. The top ten hold roughly 12% of the sample, which has 400,000 to 450,000 clones, 70% to 90% seen once. During active infection, Seattle patients enrolled and were then monitored through disease. The clonotype originates from a woman aged 50 to 65 with COVID-19, enrolled during active disease. The rearrangement uses TRBV6-5 and TRBJ2-1; D is possibly TRBD2 (5 bases). Sequencing input: peripheral blood. The CDR3 DNA reads as TGTGCCAGCAGCCAGGACTTCTTCAATGAGCAGTTCTTC. Amino acid sequence: CASSQDFFNEQFF.